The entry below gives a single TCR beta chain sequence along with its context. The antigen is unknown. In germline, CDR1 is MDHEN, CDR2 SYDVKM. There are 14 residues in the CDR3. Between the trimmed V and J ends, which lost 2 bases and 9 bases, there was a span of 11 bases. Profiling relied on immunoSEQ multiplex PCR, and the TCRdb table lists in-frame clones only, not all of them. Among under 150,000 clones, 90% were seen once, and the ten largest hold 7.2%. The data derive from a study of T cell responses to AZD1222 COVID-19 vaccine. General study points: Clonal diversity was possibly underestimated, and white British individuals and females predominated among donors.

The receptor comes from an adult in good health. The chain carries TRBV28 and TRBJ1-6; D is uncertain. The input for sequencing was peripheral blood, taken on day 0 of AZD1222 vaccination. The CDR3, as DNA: TGTGCCAGCAGTTTAGGCAGAGTCAGTTCACCCCTCCACTTT. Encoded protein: CASSLGRVSSPLHF.